A selection of T cell receptor beta chains follows, all from one sample in a study of T cells in Graves' hyperthyroidism and ophthalmopathy. TCRdb reanalysed the multiplex PCR reads using MiXCR and keeps one entry per CDR3 protein. The sample lists hundreds of thousands of distinct CDR3 sequences, 12% to 15% occurring once. Sequencing input: blood. The receptors stem from a woman aged 18 to 35 with Graves' hyperthyroidism. The CDR3 runs from the conserved cysteine through the conserved F or W. The D gene is left open where the match is weak. Some rows mark clone size as missing; the rest say once, few, many or name a class of expanded clone.

clone_size d_call j_call v_call cdr3_aa cdr3_nt
. . TRBJ2-7 TRBV7-2 CASSLKKAYEQYF TGTGCCAGCAGCTTAAAGAAAGCCTACGAGCAGTACTTC
many . TRBJ1-3 TRBV11-1 CASSHGQPGNTIYF TGTGCCAGCAGCCACGGACAGCCTGGAAACACCATATATTTT
many TRBD1 TRBJ2-7 TRBV20-1 CSAPDRDTYEQYF TGCAGTGCCCCGGACAGGGATACCTACGAGCAGTACTTC
. . TRBJ2-7 TRBV10-3 CATSTGDTYEQYF TGTGCCACCTCAACCGGGGACACCTACGAGCAGTACTTC
. . TRBJ2-7 TRBV12-3/TRBV12-4 CASSFISKRSYEQYF TGTGCCAGCAGTTTTATCTCGAAGCGGTCCTACGAGCAGTACTTC
many . TRBJ2-1 TRBV12-3/TRBV12-4 CASRPIVRSYNEQFF TGTGCCAGCCGACCTATAGTGCGGTCCTACAATGAGCAGTTCTTC
many . TRBJ2-7 TRBV12-3/TRBV12-4 CASSFEGYEQYF TGTGCCAGCAGTTTCGAGGGGTACGAGCAGTACTTC
. TRBD2 TRBJ2-7 TRBV5-4 CATFSGGRVNEQYF TGTGCCACCTTTAGCGGGGGGAGAGTCAACGAGCAGTACTTC
many TRBD1 TRBJ2-7 TRBV2 CASSEGQGGSYEQYF TGTGCCAGCAGTGAAGGACAGGGGGGATCCTACGAGCAGTACTTC
once . TRBJ1-4 TRBV7-8 CASSLVGQGSEKLFF TGTGCCAGCAGCTTAGTGGGTCAGGGGAGCGAAAAACTGTTTTTT
. . TRBJ2-3 TRBV29-1 CSVERDRADTQYF TGCAGCGTTGAGAGGGACCGGGCAGATACGCAGTATTTT
once TRBD2 TRBJ2-5 TRBV7-8 CASSSNNPGLATETQYF TGTGCCAGCAGCTCGAACAATCCGGGACTAGCGACAGAGACCCAGTACTTC
many TRBD2 TRBJ2-1 TRBV27 CASSLSLAGPYNEQFF TGTGCCAGCAGTTTAAGTCTAGCGGGACCGTACAATGAGCAGTTCTTC
many . TRBJ1-4 TRBV4-2 CASSQDKWRGGEKLFF TGTGCCAGCAGCCAAGATAAGTGGCGAGGGGGAGAAAAACTGTTTTTT
few . TRBJ1-3 TRBV7-9 CASSSASGNTIYF TGTGCCAGCAGCTCGGCCTCTGGAAACACCATATATTTT
. . TRBJ1-5 TRBV9 CASSPRDVNQPQHF TGTGCCAGCAGCCCCCGGGACGTCAATCAGCCCCAGCATTTT
few . TRBJ1-1 TRBV28 CASRPHGVTEAFF TGTGCCAGCAGACCCCACGGGGTCACTGAAGCTTTCTTT
many . TRBJ2-7 TRBV5-6 CASSLGLSRFEQYF TGTGCCAGCAGCTTGGGGCTATCCCGCTTCGAGCAGTACTTC
. . TRBJ2-6 TRBV6-2/TRBV6-3 CASSYKAPSGANVLTF TGTGCCAGCAGTTATAAAGCCCCCTCTGGGGCCAACGTCCTGACTTTC
. TRBD1 TRBJ2-1 TRBV10-2 CASVSGGDEQFF TGCGCCAGCGTCTCAGGGGGCGATGAGCAGTTCTTC
many . TRBJ2-1 TRBV3-1 CASNLGAGTLSEQFF TGTGCCAGCAACCTGGGGGCTGGGACGCTTAGTGAGCAGTTCTTC
many . TRBJ2-7 TRBV2 CASSGGGVYEQYF TGTGCCAGCAGTGGTGGAGGGGTCTACGAGCAGTACTTC
. . TRBJ1-3 TRBV30 CACRPGLLSSGNTIYF TGTGCCTGCCGACCGGGACTGCTCTCCTCTGGAAACACCATATATTTT
many . TRBJ2-3 TRBV12-3/TRBV12-4 CASSLDPWPMSTDTQYF TGTGCCAGCAGTTTAGACCCCTGGCCCATGAGCACAGATACGCAGTATTTT
. . TRBJ2-3 TRBV6-6 CASSYSMRKEDTQYF TGTGCCAGCAGTTACTCGATGAGGAAGGAGGATACGCAGTATTTT
many TRBD2 TRBJ2-3 TRBV12-3/TRBV12-4 CASSSGLGVGTDTQYF TGTGCCAGCAGTTCGGGACTAGGTGTGGGCACAGATACGCAGTATTTT
. . TRBJ2-2 TRBV24-1 CASWPEGGIPSAGELFF TGTGCCTCATGGCCCGAGGGGGGCATACCTAGCGCCGGGGAGCTGTTTTTT
few TRBD1 TRBJ2-7 TRBV6-1 CASKPTTTGVSSYEQYF TGTGCCAGCAAACCTACGACGACAGGGGTCTCGTCCTACGAGCAGTACTTC
. . TRBJ2-1 TRBV9 CASSVWGIGGNEQFF TGTGCCAGCAGCGTTTGGGGGATAGGAGGAAATGAGCAGTTCTTC
few TRBD1 TRBJ1-1 TRBV12-3/TRBV12-4 CASSPGTGWNTEAFF TGTGCCAGCAGCCCCGGGACAGGGTGGAACACTGAAGCTTTCTTT
. . TRBJ2-1 TRBV7-2 CASSPQGLADYEQFF TGTGCCAGCAGCCCACAGGGTCTAGCGGACTATGAGCAGTTCTTC